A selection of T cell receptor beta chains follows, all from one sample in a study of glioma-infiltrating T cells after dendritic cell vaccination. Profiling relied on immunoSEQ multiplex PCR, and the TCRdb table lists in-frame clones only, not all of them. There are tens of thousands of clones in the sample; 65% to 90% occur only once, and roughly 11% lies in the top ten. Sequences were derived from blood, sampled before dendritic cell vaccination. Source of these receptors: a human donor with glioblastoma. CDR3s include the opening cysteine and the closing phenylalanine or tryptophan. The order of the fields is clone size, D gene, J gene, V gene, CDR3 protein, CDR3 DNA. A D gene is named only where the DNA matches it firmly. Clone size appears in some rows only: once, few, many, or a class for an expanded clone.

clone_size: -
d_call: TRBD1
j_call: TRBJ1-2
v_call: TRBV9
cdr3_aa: CASSAGQGKGYGYTF
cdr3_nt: TGTGCCAGCAGCGCCGGACAGGGAAAGGGCTATGGCTACACCTTC

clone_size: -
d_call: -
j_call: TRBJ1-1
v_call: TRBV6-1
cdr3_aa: CASSVRGMSEAFF
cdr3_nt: TGTGCCAGCAGTGTGAGAGGAATGTCTGAAGCTTTCTTT

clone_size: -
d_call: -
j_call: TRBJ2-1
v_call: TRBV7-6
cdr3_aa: CASSLDTNEQFF
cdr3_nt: TGTGCCAGCAGCTTAGACACCAATGAGCAGTTCTTC

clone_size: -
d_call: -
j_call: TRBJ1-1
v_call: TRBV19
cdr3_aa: CASSIKAQAGEAFF
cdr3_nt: TGTGCCAGTAGTATCAAGGCACAGGCAGGAGAAGCTTTCTTT

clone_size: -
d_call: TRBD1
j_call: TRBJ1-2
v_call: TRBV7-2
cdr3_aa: CASSSYRDRGTYGYTF
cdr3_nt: TGTGCCAGCAGCTCCTATCGGGACAGGGGGACGTATGGCTACACCTTC

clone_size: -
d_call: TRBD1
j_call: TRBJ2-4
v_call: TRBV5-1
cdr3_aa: CASSLAIPTGEDKNIQYF
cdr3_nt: TGCGCCAGCAGCTTGGCCATACCGACAGGGGAGGACAAAAACATTCAGTACTTC

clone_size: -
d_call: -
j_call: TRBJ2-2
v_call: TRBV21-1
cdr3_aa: CASMDLRVPGELFF
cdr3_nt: TGTGCCAGCATGGATTTACGGGTTCCCGGGGAGCTGTTTTTT

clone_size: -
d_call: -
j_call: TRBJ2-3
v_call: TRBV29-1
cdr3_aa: CSVEDGLADTQYF
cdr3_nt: TGCAGCGTTGAAGATGGGCTAGCTGATACGCAGTATTTT

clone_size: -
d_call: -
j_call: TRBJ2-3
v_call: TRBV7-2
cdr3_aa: CASSLGWSADTQYF
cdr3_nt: TGTGCCAGCAGCTTAGGTTGGAGCGCAGATACGCAGTATTTT

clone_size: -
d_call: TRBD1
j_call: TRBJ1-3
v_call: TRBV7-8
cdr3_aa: CASSTTPGTGKGNTIYF
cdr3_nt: TGTGCCAGCAGCACAACGCCCGGGACAGGGAAAGGAAACACCATATATTTT

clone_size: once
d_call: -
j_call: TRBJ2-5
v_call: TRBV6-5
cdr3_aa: CASSYGLQETQYF
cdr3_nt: TGTGCCAGCAGTTACGGACTTCAAGAGACCCAGTACTTC

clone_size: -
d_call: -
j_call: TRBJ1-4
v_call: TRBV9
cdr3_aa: CASSVAEGRGEKLFF
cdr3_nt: TGTGCCAGCAGCGTAGCGGAGGGCCGGGGTGAAAAACTGTTTTTT

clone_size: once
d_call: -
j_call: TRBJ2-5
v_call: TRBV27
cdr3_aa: CASSPLGARGQETQYF
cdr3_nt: TGTGCCAGCAGTCCTCTCGGGGCGCGGGGCCAAGAGACCCAGTACTTC

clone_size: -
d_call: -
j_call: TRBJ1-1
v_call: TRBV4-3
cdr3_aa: CASSQVQIFNTEAFF
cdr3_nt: TGCGCCAGCAGCCAAGTGCAGATATTCAACACTGAAGCTTTCTTT

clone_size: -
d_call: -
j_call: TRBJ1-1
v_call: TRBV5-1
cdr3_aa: CASSFFGPMNTEAFF
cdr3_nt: TGCGCCAGCAGCTTCTTTGGGCCTATGAACACTGAAGCTTTCTTT

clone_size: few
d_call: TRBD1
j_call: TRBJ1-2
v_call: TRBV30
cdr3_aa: CAWTPPGQGFSGYTF
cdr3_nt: TGTGCCTGGACCCCCCCGGGACAGGGTTTTTCCGGCTACACCTTC

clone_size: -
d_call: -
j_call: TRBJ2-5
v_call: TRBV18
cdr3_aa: CASSPSSQQETQYF
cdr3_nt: TGTGCCAGCTCACCATCTTCACAACAAGAGACCCAGTACTTC

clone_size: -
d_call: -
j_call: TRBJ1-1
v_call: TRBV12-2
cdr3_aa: CAFVGGVGTEAFF
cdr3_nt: TGTGCATTTGTAGGGGGCGTGGGCACTGAAGCTTTCTTT

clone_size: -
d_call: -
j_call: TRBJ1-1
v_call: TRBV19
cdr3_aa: CASSGGANTEAFF
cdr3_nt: TGTGCCAGTAGTGGTGGGGCAAACACTGAAGCTTTCTTT

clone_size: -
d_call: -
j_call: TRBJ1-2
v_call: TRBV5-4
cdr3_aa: CASSLQGLDYGYTF
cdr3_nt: TGTGCCAGCAGCTTGCAGGGGTTAGACTATGGCTACACCTTC

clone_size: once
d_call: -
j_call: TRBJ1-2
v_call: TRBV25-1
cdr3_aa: CASSEYQRGGFDGYTF
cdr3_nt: TGTGCCAGCAGTGAATATCAGAGGGGAGGGTTTGATGGCTACACCTTC

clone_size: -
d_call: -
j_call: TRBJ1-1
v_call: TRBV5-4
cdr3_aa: CASSTAYLNTEAFF
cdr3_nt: TGTGCCAGCAGTACAGCTTATTTGAACACTGAAGCTTTCTTT

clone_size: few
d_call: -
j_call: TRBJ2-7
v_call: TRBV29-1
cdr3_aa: CSAETDSYEQYF
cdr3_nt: TGCAGCGCCGAAACAGATTCCTACGAGCAGTACTTC

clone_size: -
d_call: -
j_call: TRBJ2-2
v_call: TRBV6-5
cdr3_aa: CASSWTEPNTGELFF
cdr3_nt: TGTGCCAGCAGTTGGACAGAGCCGAACACCGGGGAGCTGTTTTTT

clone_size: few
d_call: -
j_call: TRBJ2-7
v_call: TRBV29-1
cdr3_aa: CSAATDYEQYF
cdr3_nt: TGCAGCGCCGCGACAGATTACGAGCAGTACTTC

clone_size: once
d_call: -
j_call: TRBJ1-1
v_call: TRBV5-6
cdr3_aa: CASSPLTYRMNTEAFF
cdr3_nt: TGTGCCAGCAGCCCTCTGACATACCGCATGAACACTGAAGCTTTCTTT

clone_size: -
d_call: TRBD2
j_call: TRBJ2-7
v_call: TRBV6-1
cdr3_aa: CATAAGGTSRYEQYF
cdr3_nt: TGTGCCACTGCAGCGGGCGGGACTAGTAGGTACGAGCAGTACTTC

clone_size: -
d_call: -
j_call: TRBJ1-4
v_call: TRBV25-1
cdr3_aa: CASSEYGGGGRDEKLFF
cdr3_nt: TGTGCCAGCAGTGAATACGGCGGGGGGGGACGGGATGAAAAACTGTTTTTT

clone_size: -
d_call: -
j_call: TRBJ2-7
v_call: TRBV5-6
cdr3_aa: CASSFTGTGTRSYEQYF
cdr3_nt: TGTGCCAGCAGCTTTACCGGGACAGGGACTAGGTCCTACGAGCAGTACTTC

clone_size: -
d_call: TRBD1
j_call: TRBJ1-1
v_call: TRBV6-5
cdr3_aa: CASRLNRGKNTEAFF
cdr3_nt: TGTGCCAGCAGACTTAACAGGGGCAAGAACACTGAAGCTTTCTTT

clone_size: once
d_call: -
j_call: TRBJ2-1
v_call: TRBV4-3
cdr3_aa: CASSREVAGAYNEQFF
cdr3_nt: TGCGCCAGCAGCCGCGAGGTGGCGGGGGCTTACAATGAGCAGTTCTTC

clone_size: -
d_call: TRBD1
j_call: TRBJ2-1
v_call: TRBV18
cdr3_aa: CASSLTGQGYNEQFF
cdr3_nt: TGTGCCAGCTCACTAACCGGACAGGGATACAATGAGCAGTTCTTC

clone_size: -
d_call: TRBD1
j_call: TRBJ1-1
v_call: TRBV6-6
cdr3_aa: CASSRPGQGIGEAFF
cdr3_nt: TGTGCCAGCAGCCGCCCGGGACAGGGGATCGGTGAAGCTTTCTTT

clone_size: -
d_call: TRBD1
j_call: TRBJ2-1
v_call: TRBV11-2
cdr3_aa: CASSFGQGYNEQFF
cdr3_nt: TGTGCCAGCAGCTTTGGACAGGGCTACAATGAGCAGTTCTTC

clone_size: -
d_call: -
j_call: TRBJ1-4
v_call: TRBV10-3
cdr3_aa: CAIEEVPGGEKLFF
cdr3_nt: TGTGCCATCGAGGAGGTACCTGGGGGCGAAAAACTGTTTTTT

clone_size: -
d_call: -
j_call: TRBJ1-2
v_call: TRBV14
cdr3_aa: CASSQDSLYYGYTF
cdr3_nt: TGTGCCAGCAGCCAAGATTCACTGTACTATGGCTACACCTTC

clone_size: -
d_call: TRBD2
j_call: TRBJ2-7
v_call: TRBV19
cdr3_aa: CACGTREYEQYF
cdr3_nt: TGTGCCTGCGGGACTAGAGAGTACGAGCAGTACTTC

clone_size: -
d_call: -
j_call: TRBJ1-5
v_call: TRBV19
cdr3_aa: CASSMGTEGNQPQHF
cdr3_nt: TGTGCCAGTAGTATGGGAACAGAGGGTAATCAGCCCCAGCATTTT

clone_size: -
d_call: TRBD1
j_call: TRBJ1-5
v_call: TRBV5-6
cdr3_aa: CASSLWDRGNQPQHF
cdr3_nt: TGTGCCAGCAGCTTGTGGGACAGGGGGAATCAGCCCCAGCATTTT

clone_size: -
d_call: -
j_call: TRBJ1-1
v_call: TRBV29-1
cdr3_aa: CSVAGSVFTEAFF
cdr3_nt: TGCAGCGTTGCAGGGTCGGTTTTCACTGAAGCTTTCTTT

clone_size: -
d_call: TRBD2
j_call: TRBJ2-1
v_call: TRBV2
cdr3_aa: CATQRELGNEQFF
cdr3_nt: TGTGCCACCCAGCGGGAGCTGGGCAATGAGCAGTTCTTC